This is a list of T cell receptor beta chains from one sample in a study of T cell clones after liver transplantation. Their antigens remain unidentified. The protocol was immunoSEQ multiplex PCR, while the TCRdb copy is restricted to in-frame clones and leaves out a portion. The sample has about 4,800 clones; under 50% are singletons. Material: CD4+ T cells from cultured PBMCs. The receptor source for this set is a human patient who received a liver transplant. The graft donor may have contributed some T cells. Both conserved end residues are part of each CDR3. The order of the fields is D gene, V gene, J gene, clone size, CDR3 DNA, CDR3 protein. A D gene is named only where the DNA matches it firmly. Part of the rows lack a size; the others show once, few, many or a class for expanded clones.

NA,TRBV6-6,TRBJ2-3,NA,TGTGCCAGCAGTTACTCGGGAGATACGCAGTATTTT,CASSYSGDTQYF
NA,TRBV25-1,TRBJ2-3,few,TGTGCCAGCTCTTGGCAGGCAACAGATACGCAGTATTTT,CASSWQATDTQYF
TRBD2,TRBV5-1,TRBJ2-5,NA,TGCGCCAGCAGCGGACTAGCGGGAGGTTATGGAGAGACCCAGTACTTC,CASSGLAGGYGETQYF
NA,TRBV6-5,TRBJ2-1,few,TGTGCCAGCACCGTACAGGTATACAATGAGCAGTTCTTC,CASTVQVYNEQFF
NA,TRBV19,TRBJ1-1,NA,TGTGCCAGTACCTCTCTAAGCGGGGGGAACACTGAAGCTTTCTTT,CASTSLSGGNTEAFF
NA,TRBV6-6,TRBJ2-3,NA,TGTGCCAGCAGTTATCCAGATACGCAGTATTTT,CASSYPDTQYF
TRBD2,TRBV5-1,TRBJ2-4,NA,TGCGCCAGCAGTCCCCTCGGGGGGGCCAAAAACATTCAGTACTTC,CASSPLGGAKNIQYF
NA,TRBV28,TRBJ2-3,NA,TGTGCCGCCGGAGGGTGGGGAGAGAGCACAGATACGCAGTATTTT,CAAGGWGESTDTQYF
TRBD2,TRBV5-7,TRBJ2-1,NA,TGTGCCAGCAGTACTCGGACTAGCGGGCTCAATGAGCAGTTCTTC,CASSTRTSGLNEQFF
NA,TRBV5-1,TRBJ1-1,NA,TGCGCCAGCAGCGTTCAACAGGGGAACACTGAAGCTTTCTTT,CASSVQQGNTEAFF
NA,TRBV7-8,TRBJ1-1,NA,TGTGCCAGCAGCGCCTACCTCACTGAAGCTTTCTTT,CASSAYLTEAFF
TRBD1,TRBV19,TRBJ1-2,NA,TGTGCCAGTATGCGCCGGGACAGGGTCCCTAACTATGGCTACACCTTC,CASMRRDRVPNYGYTF
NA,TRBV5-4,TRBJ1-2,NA,TGTGCCAGCAGCTGGTACAGGCGAACTAACTATGGCTACACCTTC,CASSWYRRTNYGYTF
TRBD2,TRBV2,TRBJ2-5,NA,TGTGCCAGCAGTTCCGGGACTAGCGGGAGCGGGGAGACCCAGTACTTC,CASSSGTSGSGETQYF
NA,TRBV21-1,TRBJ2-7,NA,TGTGCCAGCAGCAAACCGGGACCCTCCGTTGACGAGCAGTACTTC,CASSKPGPSVDEQYF
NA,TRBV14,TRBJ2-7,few,TGTGCCAGCAGCCAATTCCAGGACAGCTACGAGCAGTACTTC,CASSQFQDSYEQYF
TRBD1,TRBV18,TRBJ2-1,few,TGTGCCAGCTCACTCTCTTTGACAGGGTGGTACAATGAGCAGTTCTTC,CASSLSLTGWYNEQFF
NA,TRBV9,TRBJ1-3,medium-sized,TGTGCCAGCAGCGCTGCGGGAGTTGGAAACACCATATATTTT,CASSAAGVGNTIYF
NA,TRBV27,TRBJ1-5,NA,TGTGCCAGCAGTTTAGGGAATAGCAATCAGCCCCAGCATTTT,CASSLGNSNQPQHF
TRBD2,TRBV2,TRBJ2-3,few,TGTGCCAGCAGTGCTAGCGGGACTACAAGAACGCAGTATTTT,CASSASGTTRTQYF
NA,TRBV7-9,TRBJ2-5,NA,TGTGCCAGCAGCGGCTGGACAGTTGGTCAAGAGACCCAGTACTTC,CASSGWTVGQETQYF
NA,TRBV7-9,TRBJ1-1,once,TGTGCCAGCAGCCCAACACCCTTCAGGGTGGACACTGAAGCTTTCTTT,CASSPTPFRVDTEAFF
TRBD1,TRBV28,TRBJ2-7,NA,TGTGCCAGCAGTCCGGGGGACAGGGGATCCGAGCAGTACTTC,CASSPGDRGSEQYF
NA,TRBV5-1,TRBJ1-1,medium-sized,TGCGCCAGCAGCTTGTCTGGGTCGGCGAACACTGAAGCTTTCTTT,CASSLSGSANTEAFF
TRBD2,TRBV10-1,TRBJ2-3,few,TGCGCCAGCAGTGAGTCAGCGGGATCCGATACGCAGTATTTT,CASSESAGSDTQYF
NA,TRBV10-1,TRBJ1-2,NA,TGCGCCAGCAGTGACTACAGGGACTATGGCTACACCTTC,CASSDYRDYGYTF
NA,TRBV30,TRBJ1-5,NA,TGTGCCTGGAGCCCACCGCTCCTGCAGCCCCAGCATTTT,CAWSPPLLQPQHF
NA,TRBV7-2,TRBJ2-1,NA,TGTGCCAGCAGCGGCAGAGGGCTTTATAATGAGCAGTTCTTC,CASSGRGLYNEQFF
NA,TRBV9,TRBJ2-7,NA,TGTGCCAGCAGCGGCCGAACAGCAGCCGGCGAGCAGTACTTC,CASSGRTAAGEQYF
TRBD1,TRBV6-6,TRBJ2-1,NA,TGTGCCAGCAGTTACTACGGACAGGGGTGGAATGAGCAGTTCTTC,CASSYYGQGWNEQFF
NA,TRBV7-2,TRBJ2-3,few,TGTGCCAGCAGCGCAGGACTTCGTACGCAGTATTTT,CASSAGLRTQYF
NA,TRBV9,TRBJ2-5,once,TGTGCCAGCAGCGAACAGGGCGGTGAGACCCAGTACTTC,CASSEQGGETQYF
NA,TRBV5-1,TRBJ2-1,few,TGCGCCAGCAGCCTTCAATCCTACAATGAGCAGTTCTTC,CASSLQSYNEQFF
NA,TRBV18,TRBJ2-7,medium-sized,TGTGCCAGCTCCCCCGGGCCTATTAACTACGAGCAGTACTTC,CASSPGPINYEQYF
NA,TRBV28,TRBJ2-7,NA,TGTGCCAGCAGCCTGGGTCTAGCCAGTCTGTCCCCTAGGTACGAGCAGTACTTC,CASSLGLASLSPRYEQYF
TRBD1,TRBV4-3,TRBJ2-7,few,TGCGCCAGCAGCCAAGGAGGGACAGGGAAGGTACACGAGCAGTACTTC,CASSQGGTGKVHEQYF
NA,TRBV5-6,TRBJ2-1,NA,TGTGCCAGCAGCTTGCCGGACGGATACAATGAGCAGTTCTTC,CASSLPDGYNEQFF
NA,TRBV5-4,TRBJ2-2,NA,TGTGCCAGCAGCTTGGATAGGAAGGGTACGGCCGGGGAGCTGTTTTTT,CASSLDRKGTAGELFF
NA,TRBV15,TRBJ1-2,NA,TGTGCCACCAGCAGAGATCTGGGTCCCTCCTATGGCTACACCTTC,CATSRDLGPSYGYTF
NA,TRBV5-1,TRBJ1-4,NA,TGCGCCAGCAGCTTGGGACATCGAGCTAATGAAAAACTGTTTTTT,CASSLGHRANEKLFF
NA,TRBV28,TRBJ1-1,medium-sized,TGTGCCAGCAGTTCCCACAGAGTCATGAACACTGAAGCTTTCTTT,CASSSHRVMNTEAFF
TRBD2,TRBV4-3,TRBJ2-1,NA,TGCGCCAGCAGCCAAGGGCCCCCCCTAGCGGAGGGGAACAATGAGCAGTTCTTC,CASSQGPPLAEGNNEQFF
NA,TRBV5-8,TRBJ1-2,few,TGTGCCAGCAGCTTGTATTACGGCAGGGGTAACTATGGCTACACCTTC,CASSLYYGRGNYGYTF
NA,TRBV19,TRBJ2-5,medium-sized,TGTGCCACAGCTACTACCGGGACTTACAAAGAGACCCAGTACTTC,CATATTGTYKETQYF
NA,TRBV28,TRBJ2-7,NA,TGTGCCAGCAGTTTGAGGTACGAGCAGTACTTC,CASSLRYEQYF
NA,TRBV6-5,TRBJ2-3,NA,TGTGCCAGCAGTTACGCTTTCGGTAGCGGCATAACGCAGTATTTT,CASSYAFGSGITQYF
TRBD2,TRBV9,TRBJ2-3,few,TGTGCCAGCAGCATTAGCGGGAGGGTGACAGATACGCAGTATTTT,CASSISGRVTDTQYF
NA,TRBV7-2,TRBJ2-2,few,TGTGCCAGCAGCTTACGGCGGGATGGAGCCGGGGAGCTGTTTTTT,CASSLRRDGAGELFF
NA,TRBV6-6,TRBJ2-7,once,TGTGCCAGCAGTTACTCTTTCTTAGGGGAGCAGTACTTC,CASSYSFLGEQYF
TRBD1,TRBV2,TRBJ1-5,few,TGTGCCAGCAGCGGACAGGGCCCAAATCAGCCCCAGCATTTT,CASSGQGPNQPQHF
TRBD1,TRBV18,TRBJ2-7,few,TGTGCCAGCTCACTGGGACAGGGTAACGACGAGCAGTACTTC,CASSLGQGNDEQYF
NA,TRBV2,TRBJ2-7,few,TGTGCCAGCATGGGGGGGAGGGGGGCCTACGAGCAGTACTTC,CASMGGRGAYEQYF